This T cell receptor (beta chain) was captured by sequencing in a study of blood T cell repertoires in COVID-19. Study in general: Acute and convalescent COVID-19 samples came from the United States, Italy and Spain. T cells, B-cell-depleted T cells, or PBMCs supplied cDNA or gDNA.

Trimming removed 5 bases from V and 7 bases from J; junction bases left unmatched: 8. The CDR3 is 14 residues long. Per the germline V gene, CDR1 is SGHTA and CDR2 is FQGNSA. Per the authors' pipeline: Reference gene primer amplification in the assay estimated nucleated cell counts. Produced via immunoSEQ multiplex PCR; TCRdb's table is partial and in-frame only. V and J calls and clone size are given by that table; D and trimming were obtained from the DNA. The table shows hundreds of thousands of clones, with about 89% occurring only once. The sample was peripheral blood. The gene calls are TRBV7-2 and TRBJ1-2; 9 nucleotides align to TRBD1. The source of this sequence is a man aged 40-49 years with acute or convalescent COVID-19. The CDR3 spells CASSADRGISGYTF. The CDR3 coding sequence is TGTGCCAGCAGCGCGGACAGGGGAATAAGTGGCTACACCTTC.